Included here is one T cell receptor (beta chain) sequence, with context. Its specificity is unknown. This specimen comes from a study of cytomegalovirus exposure and HLA in healthy donors. Overall study findings and caveats: Further analysis, carried out later, found HLA-associated TCR beta chains more clonally expanded than equally common other chains.

CDR3 size: 14 residues. Germline V gene lookup returns CDR1 SEHNR and CDR2 FQNEAQ (reference sequence). Trimming removed 3 bases at V and 8 bases at J, with 13 bases between. Use of 60 Vbeta and 13 Jbeta primers characterized the PCR. Sequencing was performed with immunoSEQ multiplex PCR; in TCRdb, only in-frame clones are kept and a portion is missing. The sample yields approximately 170,000 clones, 85% seen once. The clonotype was recovered from a boy younger than 10 in good health and CMV-seronegative. V is TRBV7-9 and J is TRBJ1-4; D possibly corresponds to TRBD1 (5 bases). The source material was PBMCs. The CDR3 loop reads CASSFGQGWEKLFF. For the CDR3, the DNA is TGTGCCAGCAGCTTCGGGCAGGGCTGGGAAAAACTGTTTTTT.